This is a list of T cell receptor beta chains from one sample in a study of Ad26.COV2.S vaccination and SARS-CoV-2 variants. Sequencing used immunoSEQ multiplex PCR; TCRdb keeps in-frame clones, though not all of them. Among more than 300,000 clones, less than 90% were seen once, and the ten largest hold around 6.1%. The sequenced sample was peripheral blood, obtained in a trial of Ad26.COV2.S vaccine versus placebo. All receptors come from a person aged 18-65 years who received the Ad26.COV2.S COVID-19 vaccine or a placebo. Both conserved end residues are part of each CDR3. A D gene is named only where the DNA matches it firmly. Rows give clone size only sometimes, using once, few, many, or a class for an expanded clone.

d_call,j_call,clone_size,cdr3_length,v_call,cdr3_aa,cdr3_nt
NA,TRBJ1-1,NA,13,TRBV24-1,CATSDGVGTEAFF,TGTGCCACCAGTGACGGGGTCGGAACTGAAGCTTTCTTT
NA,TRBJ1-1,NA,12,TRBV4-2,CASSQATAEAFF,TGTGCCAGCAGCCAAGCGACAGCTGAAGCTTTCTTT
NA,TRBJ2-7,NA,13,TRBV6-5,CASSNREMYEQYF,TGTGCCAGCAGTAACAGGGAGATGTACGAGCAGTACTTC
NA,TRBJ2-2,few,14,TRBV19,CASGVKVGSGELFF,TGTGCCAGTGGGGTCAAAGTCGGTTCCGGGGAGCTGTTTTTT
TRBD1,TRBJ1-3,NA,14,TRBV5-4,CASSLGTGRNTIYF,TGTGCCAGCAGCCTCGGGACAGGGCGAAACACCATATATTTT
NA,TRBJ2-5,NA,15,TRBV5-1,CASSDIADLRETQYF,TGCGCCAGCAGTGATATAGCGGACTTGCGGGAGACCCAGTACTTC
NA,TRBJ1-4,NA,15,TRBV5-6,CASSLGGSTNEKLFF,TGTGCCAGCAGCTTGGGAGGGTCAACTAATGAAAAACTGTTTTTT
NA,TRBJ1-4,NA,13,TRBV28,CASSWDESRKLFF,TGTGCCAGCAGTTGGGACGAATCTAGGAAACTGTTTTTT
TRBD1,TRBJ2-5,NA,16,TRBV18,CASSPAGTGGEETQYF,TGTGCCAGCTCACCTGCCGGGACAGGGGGCGAAGAGACCCAGTACTTC
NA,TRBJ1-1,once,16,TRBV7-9,CASSSHTTGSRSEAFF,TGTGCCAGCAGCTCACACACCACAGGGAGTAGATCTGAAGCTTTCTTT
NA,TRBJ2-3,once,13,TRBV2,CASRRGATDTQYF,TGTGCCAGCAGGCGAGGGGCCACAGATACGCAGTATTTT
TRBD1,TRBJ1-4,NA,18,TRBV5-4,CASSLTGQGAPLGKTLFF,TGTGCCAGCAGCTTGACCGGACAGGGCGCACCATTGGGAAAAACTCTGTTTTTT
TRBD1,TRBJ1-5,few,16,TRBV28,CASSLGTGGAGQPQHF,TGTGCCAGCAGTTTAGGGACAGGGGGCGCCGGTCAGCCCCAGCATTTT
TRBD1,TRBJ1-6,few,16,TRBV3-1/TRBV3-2,CASSQGTGARNSPLHF,TGTGCCAGCAGCCAAGGGACAGGGGCACGTAATTCACCCCTCCACTTT
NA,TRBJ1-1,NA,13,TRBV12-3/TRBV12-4,CASSLGGDTEAFF,TGTGCCAGCAGTTTAGGGGGGGACACTGAAGCTTTCTTT